Following are 10 T cell receptor beta chains from one sample sequenced in a study of blood T cell repertoires in COVID-19. Only in-frame clones appear in the TCRdb table, and some are missing; sequencing was by immunoSEQ multiplex PCR. This sample has more than 250,000 clones, with roughly 86% found just once. Sequenced: peripheral blood. These receptors were taken from a man aged 18-30 years with active or convalescent COVID-19.

This clone was detected only a few times. This chain's CDR3 is CASGLQGEHSPLHF. The CDR3 DNA is TGTGCTAGTGGTTTGCAGGGGGAGCATTCACCCCTCCACTTT. V is TRBV12-5 and J is TRBJ1-6; 7 positions agree with TRBD1. The V gene end was trimmed by 2 bases and the J gene end by 8 bases; junction bases not matched to a gene: 3. Per the germline V gene, CDR1 is LGHNT and CDR2 is FRNRAP. The CDR3 is made up of 14 amino acids.

J is TRBJ2-6 and V is TRBV11-2, with D possibly TRBD1 on 6 matching bases. The germline V gene encodes CDR1 SGHAT and CDR2 FQNNGV. Trimming cost V 4 bases and J 4 bases, with 14 bases left between them. The CDR3 runs 16 residues. The CDR3 DNA is TGTGCCAGCAGCTCGGGCCAGGGGCTGGGGGCCAACGTCCTGACTTTC. It is translated as CASSSGQGLGANVLTF.

V usage is TRBV5-6 and J usage is TRBJ2-3; D gene unclear. Deletions cut 0 bases from V and 4 bases from J, with 6 bases between. Germline CDR1 SGHDT, CDR2 YYEEEE. The CDR3 has 13 amino acids. Written as DNA, the CDR3 is TGTGCCAGCAGCTTGGACATGCCAGATACGCAGTATTTT. This codes for CASSLDMPDTQYF.

This clone was recorded once. The rearrangement uses TRBV5-1 and TRBJ2-7, with 9 bases lining up with TRBD2. Looked up from germline, CDR1 is SGHRS and CDR2 is YFSETQ. The CDR3 sequence is 14 residues long. V trimming: 0 bases; J trimming: 5 bases; junction bases outside the gene matches: 3. Here the CDR3 DNA reads TGCGCCAGCAGCTTGGATGCGGGAGGGAACGAGCAGTACTTC. Translating gives CASSLDAGGNEQYF. Based on the CDR3 plus reference TRBV5-1 and TRBJ2-7, the full variable domain is KAGVTQTPRYLIKTRGQQVTLSCSPISGHRSVSWYQQTPGQGLQFLFEYFSETQRNKGNFPGRFSGRQFSNSRSEMNVSTLELGDSALYLCASSLDAGGNEQYFGPGTRLTVT.

This chain connects TRBV7-8 to TRBJ2-3; 9 bases fit TRBD2. The CDR3 totals 16 residues. The germline gives CDR1 SGHVS, CDR2 FQNEAQ. Trimming took 5 bases from V and 6 from J; bases not matched to a gene: 12. CDR3 region: CASSLRAGLARDTQYF. CDR3 coding DNA: TGTGCCAGCAGCCTTAGGGCGGGACTAGCCCGCGATACGCAGTATTTT.

J is TRBJ2-1 and V is TRBV18; 8 bases match TRBD2. The germline V gene encodes CDR1 KGHSH and CDR2 LQKENI. CDR3 size: 16 residues. Trimming at V came to 3 bases and at J to 7 bases, leaving 11 bases not matched to a gene. For the CDR3, the DNA is TGTGCCAGCTCACCCTACGGGACTAGTGGCCCTAATGAGCAGTTCTTC. Protein: CASSPYGTSGPNEQFF. Together with reference TRBV18 and TRBJ2-1, the CDR3 gives the full variable domain: NAGVMQNPRHLVRRRGQEARLRCSPMKGHSHVYWYRQLPEEGLKFMVYLQKENIIDESGMPKERFSAEFPKEGPSILRIQQVVRGDSAAYFCASSPYGTSGPNEQFFGPGTRLTVL.

This sequence joins TRBV27 and TRBJ1-2, with 11 bases fitting TRBD1. V gave up 5 bases and J gave up 7 bases; unmatched junction bases: 3. The CDR3 sequence is 13 residues long. The germline V gene has CDR1 MNHEY and CDR2 SMNVEV (reference sequence). Here the CDR3 reads CASSGQGAPGYTF. In nucleotides, the CDR3 is TGTGCCAGCAGTGGACAGGGGGCGCCTGGCTACACCTTC.

V is TRBV27 and J is TRBJ1-1; D call uncertain. The ends were cut back, 2 bases at V and 8 bases at J, with 9 bases in the middle. The CDR3 is 12 residues long. Germline V gene data show CDR1 as MNHEY and CDR2 as SMNVEV (reference sequence). The CDR3 DNA sequence: TGTGCCAGCAGTTTAGACGGCGGAGAAGCTTTCTTT. Protein sequence: CASSLDGGEAFF.

The chain uses TRBV6-2 or TRBV6-3 and TRBJ2-7; a possible D gene is TRBD1 (6 bases). V shed 2 bases and J shed 0 bases, with 11 bases lying between them. The CDR3 has 15 amino acids. Germline values: CDR1 MNHEY, CDR2 SVGEGT. CDR3 protein: CASSYGGLISYEQYF. The CDR3, as DNA: TGTGCCAGCAGTTACGGGGGCCTGATCTCCTACGAGCAGTACTTC.

The chain uses TRBV5-1 and TRBJ1-1, with 11 bases identical to TRBD1. V lost 5 bases, J lost 4 bases, and 4 bases stayed unmatched. CDR3 length: 14 residues. Germline CDR1 is SGHRS and CDR2 is YFSETQ. Here the CDR3 reads CASSPGQGVTEAFF. In nucleotides, the CDR3 is TGCGCCAGCAGTCCGGGACAGGGGGTCACTGAAGCTTTCTTT.